This TCR beta chain was retrieved from a study of shared clonotypes between healthy human individuals. Investigators divided CD4+ cells into CD45RA+ naive and CD45RA-negative memory subsets. Germline assignment: CDR1 SGHRS and CDR2 YFSETQ. This CDR3 comprises 13 residues. Regarding this clone: Mismatch with germline at one junction end may stem from a read error.

Each subset's genomic DNA was shared equally among a number of immunoSEQ plates. Original processing notes: ImmunoSEQ only sent back junction sequences with no quality scores, so filtering was done differently. Sequencing used immunoSEQ multiplex PCR; TCRdb keeps in-frame clones, though not all of them. V and J calls and clone size are those listed in that table; D and trimming were worked out from the DNA. The sample yields 640,000 or so clones, approximately 75% seen once. The clonotype originates from a woman younger than 45 in good health. The chain is built from TRBV5-1 and TRBJ2-7; possible D gene TRBD1, 6 bases. What was sequenced was memory CD4+ T cells sorted from blood. Subset indicated: CD45RA-negative fraction. The DNA of the CDR3 is TGCGCCAGCAGCTTTGGGGGTTCGGGACACCCCCACTTC. Translating gives CASSFGGSGHPHF.